The T cell receptor beta chain described here comes from a study of blood T cell repertoires in COVID-19 (dated by TCRdb to the early 2020s). Study-wide context: The collaborator samples originated in the United States, Italy and Spain and spanned the acute and convalescent phases of COVID-19. The samples were drawn from two sources: the first 160 participants of the ongoing ImmuneRACE study, and 1,000 to 1,500 subjects contributed by 6 global collaborators. Nearly every sample came with metadata listing a de-identified subject ID, COVID-19 status, age in years and sex. HLA class I and class II types, where available, came from metadata supplied by the sample provider rather than from assay-based typing. Deeply sampled blood TCRbeta repertoires from subjects exposed to, actively infected with, or recovered from COVID-19 were included in the dataset. The repertoires were made available in a free public database intended to serve as a resource for research on the immune response to SARS-CoV-2. The material from the prospective study consisted of cDNA or gDNA derived from T cells, B-cell-depleted T cells, or PBMCs.

TCRbeta CDR3 regions were amplified from genomic DNA by means of the immunoSEQ Assay, a bias-controlled multiplex PCR. The study's own analysis went as follows. Nucleated cell counts per sample were estimated from amplification of reference gene primers within the assay. To quantify the absolute abundance of each unique TCRbeta CDR3 rearrangement, sequence reads were collapsed and filtered. For each sample, productive Simpson clonality was calculated as the square root of Simpson's diversity index across productive rearrangements. TCRdb limited this immuneACCESS table to in-frame rearrangements with V and J called. A share of clones is missing; checked studies link under half to unresolved V genes, and the rest is unexplained. V and J calls and clone size are given by that table; D and trimming were obtained from the DNA. The sample data list 250,000 to 350,000 clones, and roughly 89% of these were observed just once. 4% to 5.5% of the sample is held by the ten biggest clonotypes.

The CDR1 and CDR2 encoded by the germline V gene are SGHTA and FQGTGA. The CDR3 goes from the cysteine to the phenylalanine over 14 residues. Left in the record is the CDR3 DNA by itself, 42 bases read in frame from the first base. Relative to germline, V is 3 bases shorter and J is 0 bases shorter, with 5 bases between their ends. Participants in the prospective study were aged about 18 to 95 years, lived in 20 to 25 United States geographic areas, and enrolled through a virtual design. In the prospective study, cohorts were assigned on the basis of participant-reported clinical history obtained from a screening survey and a study questionnaire. Mobile phlebotomists in the prospective study collected whole blood, serum and a nasopharyngeal or oropharyngeal swab from every participant. Prospective study participants could optionally give additional blood draws and questionnaires over an approximately 2-month period. Blood samples from the prospective study were shipped frozen or at room temperature prior to DNA extraction.

Overall study outcomes, separate from this receptor: The amount of clinical and demographic metadata varied by source and participant and was provided uncurated.

A word on this clone: Its antigen remains unidentified. The sample holds no much larger clone one base away, and base qualities are not on file.

The chain is assembled from TRBV7-3 and TRBJ2-2; the D gene cannot be resolved reliably. The sequence was collected from a woman younger than 30 with acute COVID-19. The sequenced sample was PBMCs or T cells enriched from blood (not recorded which). This receptor carries the CDR3 CASSFDTNTGELFF. In nucleotides, the sequence is TGTGCCAGCAGCTTCGACACGAACACCGGGGAGCTGTTTTTT.